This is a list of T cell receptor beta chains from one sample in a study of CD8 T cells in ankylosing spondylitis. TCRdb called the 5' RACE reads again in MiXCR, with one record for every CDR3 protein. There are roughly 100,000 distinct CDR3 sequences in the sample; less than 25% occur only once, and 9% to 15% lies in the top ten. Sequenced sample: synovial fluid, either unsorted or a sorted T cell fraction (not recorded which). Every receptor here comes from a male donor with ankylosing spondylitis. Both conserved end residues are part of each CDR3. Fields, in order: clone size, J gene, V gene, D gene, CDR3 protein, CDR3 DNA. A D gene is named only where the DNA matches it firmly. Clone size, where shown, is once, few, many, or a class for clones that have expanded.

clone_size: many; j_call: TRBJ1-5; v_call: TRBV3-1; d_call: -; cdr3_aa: CASSQVQGGQPQHF; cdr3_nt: TGTGCCAGCAGCCAAGTACAGGGAGGGCAGCCCCAGCATTTT
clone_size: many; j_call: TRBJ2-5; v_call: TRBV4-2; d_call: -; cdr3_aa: CASSRSSYQETQYF; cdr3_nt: TGTGCCAGCAGTCGGAGCTCCTACCAAGAGACCCAGTACTTC
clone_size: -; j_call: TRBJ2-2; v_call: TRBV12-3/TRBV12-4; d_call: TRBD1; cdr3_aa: CASSGGQGRGVDTGELFF; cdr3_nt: TGTGCCAGCAGTGGGGGACAGGGCCGCGGGGTGGACACCGGGGAGCTGTTTTTT
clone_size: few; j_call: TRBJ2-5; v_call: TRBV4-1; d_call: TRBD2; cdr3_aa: CASSRGTSGEETQYF; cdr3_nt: TGCGCCAGCAGCCGAGGGACTAGCGGGGAAGAGACCCAGTACTTC
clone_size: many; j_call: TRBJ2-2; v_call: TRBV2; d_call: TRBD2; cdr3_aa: CASSTPVGSGSGELFF; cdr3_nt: TGTGCCAGCAGTACCCCGGTGGGTAGCGGGAGTGGGGAGCTGTTTTTT
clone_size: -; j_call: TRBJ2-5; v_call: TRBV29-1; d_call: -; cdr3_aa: CSVAGLVQLETQYF; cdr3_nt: TGCAGCGTTGCGGGGCTTGTACAGTTGGAGACCCAGTACTTC
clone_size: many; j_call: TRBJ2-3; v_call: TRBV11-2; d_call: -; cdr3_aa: CASSRFTGFSTDTQYF; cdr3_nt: TGTGCCAGCAGCCGATTCACAGGGTTTAGCACAGATACGCAGTATTTT
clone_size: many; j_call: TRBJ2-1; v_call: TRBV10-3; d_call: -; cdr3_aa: CATETGPGNNEQFF; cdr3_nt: TGTGCCACGGAAACAGGGCCCGGCAACAATGAGCAGTTCTTC
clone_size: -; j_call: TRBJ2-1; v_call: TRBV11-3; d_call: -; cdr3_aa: CASSATALLVNEQFF; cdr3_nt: TGTGCCAGCAGCGCGACTGCCCTCCTCGTCAATGAGCAGTTCTTC
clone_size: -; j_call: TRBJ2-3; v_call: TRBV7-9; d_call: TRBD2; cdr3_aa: CASSAPSGWGTDTQYF; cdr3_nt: TGTGCCAGCAGCGCGCCTAGCGGTTGGGGCACAGATACGCAGTATTTT
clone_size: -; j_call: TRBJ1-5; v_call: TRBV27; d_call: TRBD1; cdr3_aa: CASSPMGQGGDQPQHF; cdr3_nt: TGTGCCAGCAGTCCGATGGGACAGGGTGGGGATCAGCCCCAGCATTTT
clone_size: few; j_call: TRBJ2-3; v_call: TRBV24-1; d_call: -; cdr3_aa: CATSEPTGTDTQYF; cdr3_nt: TGTGCCACCAGTGAACCTACAGGGACAGATACGCAGTATTTT
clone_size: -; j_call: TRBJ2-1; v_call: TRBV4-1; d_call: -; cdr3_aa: CASSLRLESLDEQFF; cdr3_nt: TGCGCCAGCAGCCTTCGACTAGAGTCCCTCGATGAGCAGTTCTTC
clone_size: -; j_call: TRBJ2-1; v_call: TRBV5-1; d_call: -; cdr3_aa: CASSLNTREQFF; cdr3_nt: TGCGCCAGCAGCTTGAATACCCGAGAGCAGTTCTTC
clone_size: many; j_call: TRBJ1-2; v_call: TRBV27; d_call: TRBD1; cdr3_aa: CASSLRGQGRNYGYTF; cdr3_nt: TGTGCCAGCAGCCTCAGGGGGCAGGGGCGGAACTATGGCTACACCTTC